Here is one T cell receptor (beta chain) with its context. V shed 3 bases, J shed 3 bases, and the junction held 4 bases outside the gene matches. Per the germline V gene, CDR1 is SGHAT and CDR2 is FQDESV (reference sequence). This CDR3 spans 14 amino acids. Every patient was untreated before thyroid surgery. Using MiXCR, TCRdb reanalyzed the PCR reads. The sample has under 15,000 clones; around a quarter are singletons. The sample is drawn from a study of metastatic and nonmetastatic thyroid tumors. The sample consisted of tumor tissue. The V call is TRBV11-1, the J call TRBJ2-7, with 8 bases that match TRBD1. The TCR comes from a female donor with papillary thyroid cancer or a benign thyroid nodule (not recorded which). Some clones in this sample may be carry-over from other donors' samples. This CDR3 reads CASSLGTGSYEQYF. Here the CDR3 DNA reads TGTGCCAGCAGCTTGGGGACAGGAAGCTACGAGCAGTACTTC.